The 5 T cell receptor beta chains in this list originate from one sample, sequenced in a study of vaccination and CD4 T cells after COVID-19. Sequencing of the DNA from cultured CD4+ T cells was carried out with the Oncomine TCR Beta short-read assay. Using its own MiXCR run on the PCR reads, TCRdb lists one record per CDR3 protein. The sample carries some 5,100 distinct CDR3 sequences, roughly 28% recorded once. These receptors lack a known antigen. Treatment reported: roughly 11-day PBMC culture with coronavirus spike peptide pools or control peptides (ViraFEST assay). According to the study, CD4+ T cells from the unexposed donor were gathered ahead of the COVID-19 pandemic (2011-2018). Sequencing was performed on CD4+ T cells from blood, cultured in vitro. The receptors were sampled from a human donor in good health.

The chain uses TRBV6-1 and TRBJ2-6; maybe TRBD1 (5 bases). V lost 7 bases and J lost 1, with 17 bases in between. Germline values: CDR1 MNHNS, CDR2 SASEGT. This CDR3 contains 17 residues. CDR3 sequence: CASTRAFRGSGANVLTF. For the CDR3, the DNA is TGTGCCAGCACCAGGGCCTTTAGGGGATCTGGGGCCAACGTCCTGACTTTC.

J is TRBJ2-3 and V is TRBV10-1; weak D call: TRBD2 (6 bases). CDR3 length: 15 amino acids. Germline lookup yields CDR1 WNHNN and CDR2 SYGVQD (reference sequence). V lost 10 bases, J lost 0 bases, and 17 bases lay in between. The CDR3 region is CATGLGGTSTDTQYF. The CDR3 DNA follows: TGCGCCACCGGGCTTGGCGGGACTAGCACAGATACGCAGTATTTT.

V usage is TRBV4-1 and J usage is TRBJ1-2; a weak D match, TRBD1 (5 bases). There are 15 residues in the CDR3. Trimming took off 0 bases at V and 6 bases at J, with 14 bases between the two ends. Germline V gives CDR1 MGHRA, CDR2 YSYEKL. The DNA for the CDR3 is TGCGCCAGCAGCCAAGAAGACTCTTGGGGCGATGGCTACACCTTC. Amino acids: CASSQEDSWGDGYTF.

This chain links TRBV5-1 with TRBJ1-6; D unresolved. There are 14 residues in the CDR3. Germline CDR1 SGHRS, CDR2 YFSETQ. The V gene lost 0 bases and the J gene lost 6 bases, with 7 bases spanning the gap. The CDR3 sequence is CASSLVGPNSPLHF. DNA for the CDR3: TGCGCCAGCAGCTTGGTAGGACCTAATTCACCCCTCCACTTT.

This clonotype was seen a few times. This sequence joins TRBV29-1 and TRBJ1-2; D ambiguous. V was pared by 2 bases and J by 7 bases, with 5 bases between. CDR3 size: 10 residues. Germline values: CDR1 SQVTM, CDR2 ANQGSEA. As DNA, the CDR3 is TGCAGCGTTGAAAGGGCTGGCTACACCTTC. Its protein product is CSVERAGYTF.